The text below deals with one T cell receptor (beta chain). Its recognized antigen is unknown. Base qualities are missing; no much larger clone stands one base away. The donors were included in the validation cohort of roughly 130 subjects, a group kept apart from the approximately 690-subject first cohort. CDR1 LGHNA and CDR2 YSLEER are derived from the germline V gene. Germline trimming amounts to 2 bases on V and 2 bases on J, with 5 as the count of junction bases outside the gene matches. Inclusive of the bounding cysteine and phenylalanine, the CDR3 is 16 residues long. CDR3 DNA is the only sequence kept; it has 48 bases, read in frame from the first base. Libraries were constructed by the immunoSEQ multiplex PCR assay. On the authors' methods: A statistical classification framework was built to diagnose cytomegalovirus status from the catalog of TCR beta chain sequences. TCRdb's version of the immuneACCESS table is confined to in-frame rearrangements and falls short of the full clone set. An unresolved V gene accounts for under half of the shortfall where checked; the remainder is of unknown origin. V and J calls and clone size are given by that table; D and trimming were obtained from the DNA. In this sample the table shows some 140,000 clones, 86% of which occur a single time. Of the sample, approximately 3% falls within the top ten clones.

These data are taken from a study of cytomegalovirus exposure and HLA in healthy donors (dated by TCRdb to the late 2010s). Background on the whole study: The 670 or so repertoires of the first cohort and the 120 validation repertoires were produced on the same platform, according to a later analysis. The study aimed to test whether signatures of past pathogen exposure could be identified by cataloging public T cell receptors. A separate validation cohort of roughly 130 different subjects was used in addition to the 666-subject first cohort. The study combined high-throughput TCR immunosequencing, statistical association of individual TCRs with disease status, and machine learning to predict cytomegalovirus infection status.

Study-wide findings and limitations: The validation cohort had no HLA typing available for a later analysis, so co-occurrence within that cohort was assessed over all 120 or so repertoires. The authors suggested that the approach could potentially be generalized to other disease states and immunological phenotypes. In vitro tests confirmed that a few of the cytomegalovirus-associated TCR beta chains recognize cytomegalovirus antigens. The classifier was reported to diagnose cytomegalovirus status with high specificity and sensitivity in both the original cohort and the validation cohort. Most TCR sequences were seen in very few donors, while some public TCRs were found in many individuals. In a later analysis, TCRs clustered in the first cohort were found to also tend to co-occur in the roughly 130 validation repertoires, with roughly 93% of cluster scores above 0. In the study, around 150 TCR beta chains were listed as associated with cytomegalovirus.

This clonotype originated in a man younger than 30 in good health and CMV-seronegative. Sequencing was done on a sample of PBMCs. The rearranged chain carries TRBV4-3 and TRBJ1-5, with TRBD1 identical over 8 junction bases. The CDR3 reads CASSQSLTGGNQPQHF. The sequenced DNA: TGCGCCAGCAGCCAATCCCTGACAGGGGGCAATCAGCCCCAGCATTTT.